This T cell receptor (beta chain) was observed in a study of T cell responses to AZD1222 COVID-19 vaccine. Notes on the study in general: Regions 160-218 and 743-854 dominated among vaccine-associated CD4 TCRs spanning spike.

Remarks on this clone: Its target is unknown.

Profiling relied on immunoSEQ multiplex PCR, and the TCRdb table lists in-frame clones only, not all of them. The table has about 82,000 clones, 90% seen once; the top ten hold about 5%. The CDR3 totals 14 residues. Trimming shortened V by 4 bases and J by 4 bases, and 10 bases separated the two germline ends. CDR1 ENHRY and CDR2 SYGVKD come from the germline V gene. Specimen: peripheral blood, collected on day 0 of AZD1222 vaccination. This chain links TRBV10-3 with TRBJ1-4; perhaps TRBD1 as D (5 bases). This clonotype originated in an adult in good health. CDR3 coding DNA: TGTGCCATCAGTGGGGGCGGTGTTAATGAAAAACTGTTTTTT. The encoded protein is CAISGGGVNEKLFF.